The rows below give T cell receptor beta chains drawn from one sample of a study of blood T cell repertoires in COVID-19. The protocol was immunoSEQ multiplex PCR, while the TCRdb copy is restricted to in-frame clones and leaves out a portion. Of about 170,000 clones in the sample, about 85% were seen once. Sequenced: peripheral blood. The origin of the receptors is a man aged 55 to 70 who had recovered from COVID-19. Both conserved end residues are part of each CDR3. D genes are given only for firm matches. Not every row has a clone size; where given, it reads once, few, many or a size class.

J gene	D gene	V gene	clone size	CDR3 protein	CDR3 DNA
TRBJ1-2	.	TRBV5-6	.	CASSLEMGRGYGYTF	TGTGCCAGCAGCTTGGAAATGGGGCGGGGCTATGGCTACACCTTC
TRBJ1-5	TRBD1	TRBV18	.	CASSPSSTGNGQPQHF	TGTGCCAGCTCACCAAGTTCGACAGGGAACGGGCAGCCCCAGCATTTT
TRBJ2-3	TRBD2	TRBV18	once	CASSPLTSGGPQDTQYF	TGTGCCAGCTCACCGTTGACTAGCGGGGGGCCACAAGATACGCAGTATTTT
TRBJ1-2	.	TRBV20-1	few	CSVDEGNGYTF	TGCAGTGTCGATGAGGGTAATGGCTACACCTTC
TRBJ2-1	.	TRBV19	.	CASSPRVVTYNEQFF	TGTGCCAGTAGCCCACGGGTAGTAACCTACAATGAGCAGTTCTTC
TRBJ2-3	.	TRBV7-9	.	CASSWEDSTDTQYF	TGTGCCAGCAGCTGGGAGGACAGCACAGATACGCAGTATTTT
TRBJ2-1	TRBD2	TRBV27	.	CASSTPTSGGLSSYNEQFF	TGTGCCAGCAGTACGCCGACTAGCGGGGGGCTAAGCTCCTACAATGAGCAGTTCTTC
TRBJ1-2	TRBD1	TRBV19	.	CASSMGRGLSNYGYTF	TGTGCCAGTAGTATGGGCAGGGGGCTCTCTAACTATGGCTACACCTTC
TRBJ2-1	.	TRBV9	.	CASSERQRSSYNEQFF	TGTGCCAGCAGCGAAAGACAGAGATCCTCCTACAATGAGCAGTTCTTC
TRBJ2-7	TRBD2	TRBV6-5	once	CASSGASGGFEQYF	TGTGCCAGCAGCGGAGCTAGCGGGGGGTTTGAGCAGTACTTC
TRBJ2-1	TRBD2	TRBV27	.	CASSPRLAGGYNEQFF	TGTGCCAGCAGTCCCCGCCTAGCGGGGGGTTACAATGAGCAGTTCTTC
TRBJ1-6	TRBD1	TRBV7-2	.	CASSVRGPPNSPLHF	TGTGCCAGCAGCGTCAGGGGGCCTCCTAATTCACCCCTCCACTTT
TRBJ1-2	.	TRBV5-4	.	CASSLRPSGDYGYTF	TGTGCCAGCAGCTTACGTCCTTCAGGTGACTATGGCTACACCTTC
TRBJ1-2	TRBD1	TRBV12-5	.	CASGLLESWETQGAYGYTF	TGTGCTAGTGGTTTGTTGGAATCTTGGGAGACACAGGGGGCCTATGGCTACACCTTC
TRBJ2-5	.	TRBV6-1	medium-sized	CASSEAGGGIQETQYF	TGTGCCAGCAGTGAAGCGGGTGGCGGCATACAAGAGACCCAGTACTTC
TRBJ2-5	TRBD2	TRBV5-1	once	CASSLDPGGQETQYF	TGCGCCAGCAGCTTGGATCCGGGGGGCCAAGAGACCCAGTACTTC
TRBJ2-3	TRBD2	TRBV7-2	.	CASSPPWAGGTDTQYF	TGTGCCAGCAGCCCCCCCTGGGCGGGGGGGACAGATACGCAGTATTTT
TRBJ1-3	.	TRBV11-2	.	CASSQARAGVPGNTIYF	TGTGCCAGCAGCCAAGCAAGGGCGGGGGTTCCTGGAAACACCATATATTTT
TRBJ1-5	TRBD1	TRBV5-8	.	CASSNTRTGGNQPQHF	TGTGCCAGCAGCAACACACGGACAGGAGGCAATCAGCCCCAGCATTTT
TRBJ2-1	.	TRBV27	.	CASSFSRGSWEQFF	TGTGCCAGCAGTTTCAGTAGGGGAAGTTGGGAGCAGTTCTTC
TRBJ1-6	.	TRBV5-8	once	CASSPGGSSYNSPLHF	TGTGCCAGCAGCCCCGGAGGGAGCTCCTATAATTCACCCCTCCACTTT
TRBJ2-5	TRBD2	TRBV5-1	once	CASSLVAGGYQETQYF	TGCGCCAGCAGCTTGGTAGCGGGGGGGTACCAAGAGACCCAGTACTTC
TRBJ2-6	TRBD1	TRBV19	.	CASKTGGFGANVLTF	TGTGCCAGCAAGACAGGGGGCTTTGGGGCCAACGTCCTGACTTTC
TRBJ2-3	TRBD2	TRBV30	once	CAWSPSAGRGDTQYF	TGTGCCTGGAGTCCTTCGGCGGGGAGGGGAGATACGCAGTATTTT
TRBJ2-6	TRBD1	TRBV2	.	CASSGGQGADGANVLTF	TGTGCCAGCAGTGGGGGACAGGGGGCTGATGGGGCCAACGTCCTGACTTTC
TRBJ2-3	TRBD2	TRBV2	.	CASSKRGGSTDTQYF	TGTGCCAGCAGCAAGCGGGGGGGGAGCACAGATACGCAGTATTTT
TRBJ1-2	TRBD1	TRBV6-5	.	CASQFDRGIYGYTF	TGTGCCAGCCAGTTTGACAGGGGGATTTATGGCTACACCTTC
TRBJ2-5	.	TRBV29-1	.	CSVAPTGGLVETQYF	TGCAGCGTTGCCCCTACGGGGGGCCTGGTAGAGACCCAGTACTTC
TRBJ1-4	TRBD1	TRBV7-9	.	CASSLGTGVEKLFF	TGTGCCAGCAGCTTGGGGACAGGGGTTGAGAAACTGTTTTTT